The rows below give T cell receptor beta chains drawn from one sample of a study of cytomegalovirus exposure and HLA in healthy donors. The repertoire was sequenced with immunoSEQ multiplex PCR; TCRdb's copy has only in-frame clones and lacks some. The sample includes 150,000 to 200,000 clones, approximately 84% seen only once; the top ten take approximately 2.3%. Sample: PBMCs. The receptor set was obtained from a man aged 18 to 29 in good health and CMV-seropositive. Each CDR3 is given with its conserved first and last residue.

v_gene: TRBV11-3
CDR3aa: CASSLVQGAAYEQYF

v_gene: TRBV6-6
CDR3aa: CASSYNRDGGTDTQYF

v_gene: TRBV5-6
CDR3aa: CASSFTSGGPSTDTQYF

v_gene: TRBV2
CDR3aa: CASSERSGVNYGYTF

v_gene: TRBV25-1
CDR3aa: CASSRVTSTDTQYF

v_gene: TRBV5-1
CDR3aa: CASSLLTSGGTNEQFF

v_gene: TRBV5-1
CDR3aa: CASSSRTGRENEQFF

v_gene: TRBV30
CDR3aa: CAWSVRYGYTF

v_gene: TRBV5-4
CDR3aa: CASSSDRGDEKLFF

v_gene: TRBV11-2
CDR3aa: CASSNTGVKNYGYTF

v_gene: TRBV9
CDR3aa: CASSVERGGFSTDTQYF

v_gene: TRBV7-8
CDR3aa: CASSGPGTGSYGYTF

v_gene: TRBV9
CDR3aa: CASSVGAGDEQFF

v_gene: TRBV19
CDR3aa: CASSIRSTNEKLFF

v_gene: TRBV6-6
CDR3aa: CASSNLGLAGENEQFF

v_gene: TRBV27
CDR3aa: CASRMGTGGTMNTEAFF

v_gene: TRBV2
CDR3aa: CASALQGVGAEAFF

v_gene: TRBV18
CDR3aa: CASSPPGLAGETQYF

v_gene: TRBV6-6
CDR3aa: CASSYPGTDGPAGYTF

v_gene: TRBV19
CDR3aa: CASSMGGLDYGYTF

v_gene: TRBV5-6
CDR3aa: CASSLLRDRETQYF

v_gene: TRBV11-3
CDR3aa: CASSSGGTTNNEQFF

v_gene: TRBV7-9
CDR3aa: CASSFYEETQYF